This record looks at one T cell receptor beta chain sequence and its context. This sample includes further DNA sequences coding for the same CDR3. Cohorts were based on clinical histories the participants reported. How the authors handled the data: It was from reference gene primer amplification that nucleated cell counts were estimated. Clones were sequenced by immunoSEQ multiplex PCR, and TCRdb holds only the in-frame ones, with some missing. D and trimming come from the DNA, and the V and J calls and clone size come from that table. This table holds roughly 450,000 clones, about 90% found once. This sample was taken from a study of blood T cell repertoires in COVID-19. This receptor was taken from a man between 18 and 35 years old who had recovered from COVID-19. The sequencing sample was made of PBMCs or T cells enriched from blood (not recorded which).

The CDR3 protein is CASSRDYNEQFF. The CDR3 DNA reads TGCGCCAGCAGCCGGGACTACAATGAGCAGTTCTTC. The V call is TRBV5-1, the J call TRBJ2-1; D is possibly TRBD2 (5 bases). The CDR3 has 12 residues. The germline gives CDR1 SGHRS, CDR2 YFSETQ. Trimming cost V 4 bases and J 3 bases, with 5 bases left between them.